This TCR beta chain was observed in a study of identical twins. Overall study findings and caveats: Beta out-of-frame sequences showed weaker excess sharing between twins. The authors noted that invariant MAIT and iNKT cells could partly confound zero-insertion analyses. Models predicted less out-of-frame TCR alpha sharing in monozygotic twins than was found.

On this clonotype: The antigen remains unidentified.

Healthy Caucasians alone served as donors. TCRdb reprocessed the 5' RACE reads via MiXCR and lists one record per CDR3 protein. The data show hundreds of thousands of distinct CDR3 sequences, with roughly an eighth seen just once and around 1.6% held by the top ten. The data were also submitted as part of a second study, on yellow fever vaccine responses in identical twins.

The TCR sequence derives from a young woman in good health. Sequenced: PBMCs.

The CDR3 region is CASSAGGDRTDTQYF. CDR3 bases: TGTGCCAGCAGCGCAGGGGGAGATCGGACAGATACGCAGTATTTT. This chain joins TRBV9 and TRBJ2-3; 7 nucleotides align to TRBD1. V lost 3 bases to trimming and J lost 3 bases; unmatched junction nucleotides: 7. CDR1 and CDR2 (germline): SGDLS, YYNGEE. The CDR3 covers 15 residues.